The T cell receptor (beta chain) under discussion was sequenced for a study of vaccination effects on CD4 cells after COVID-19 (dated by TCRdb to between 2022 and 2023). Regarding the study in general: Participants received two doses of either the BNT162b2 or the mRNA-1273 mRNA SARS-CoV-2 vaccine. SARS-CoV-2 spike-specific CD4+ TCR repertoires from before and after mRNA vaccination were compared in COVID-19 convalescent patients and in infection-naive vaccine recipients. The full study included over 8 COVID-19 convalescent patients and a few SARS-CoV-2-naive healthy vaccine recipients. Cultures from other donors in the study were sequenced using the Oncomine TCR Beta short-read assay on an Illumina iSeq 100.

A remark on this clone: No antigen is known for it. Base qualities were left out, and no much larger clone turns up one base away.

From a lookup of the germline V gene (reference sequence), CDR1 and CDR2 are MNHNY and SVGAGI. V and J are truncated by 8 bases and 2 bases respectively, leaving an intervening sequence of 7 bases. The CDR3, from cysteine to phenylalanine, totals 12 residues. Just CDR3 DNA is preserved here, 36 bases in frame from base 1. Study-level results and caveats: In healthy vaccine recipients, vaccine-induced clones were almost all SARS-CoV-2 mono-reactive, with only 1 of 255 cross-reactive with common cold coronaviruses. Marked clonal contraction was observed in both infection-induced and vaccine-induced clones at late post-vaccination timepoints, consistent with waning T cell responses. The study was limited by a small number of convalescent patients, and early post-infection timepoints were lacking.

The library was prepared using the immunoSEQ multiplex PCR assay. TCR beta CDR3 sequencing was performed on DNA from the cultured, isolated CD4+ T cells. Under the source paper's analysis protocol: Non-productive TCR sequences were removed and reads were trimmed to the CDR3 region, keeping CDR3s of at least 7 amino acids. The MANAFEST web app was used to pick out antigen-specific clonotypes by comparing their expansion in peptide wells with that in reference cultures. To be called positive, a clone needed expansion at FDR<0.05 compared with the reference and with all other wells, an odds ratio greater than 5, and a frequency greater than 0.1% in two replicate wells. A clonotype was called cross-reactive if it was significantly expanded both in SARS-CoV-2 spike wells and in at least one common cold coronavirus spike condition. CDR3 similarity was assessed by Levenshtein distance with the stringdist R package, and unrooted trees were built with ape in R 3.6.1. TCRdb retrieved this table from immuneACCESS and kept in-frame rearrangements only. Not all clones are present; in checked studies, unresolved V genes account for under half, and no reason is known for the remainder. V and J calls and clone size are given by that table; D and trimming were obtained from the DNA. The sample data list tens of thousands of clones, and approximately 76% of these were observed just once. The ten most abundant clones make up approximately 2.6% of the sample.

To identify antigen-specific CD4+ T cell clonotypes by their expansion, the ViraFEST assay first stimulated PBMC with viral peptide pools and then applied TCR sequencing. After less than 13 days of culture, CD4+ T cells were isolated with the EasySep CD4+ T cell isolation kit. Healthy vaccine recipients had no prior SARS-CoV-2 infection, confirmed by negative nucleocapsid antibodies before and after vaccination. Each well held two million PBMC cultured in IMDM containing approximately 5% human AB serum, roughly 9.6 IU/ml IL-2 and gentamicin, along with 8 to 10 ug/ml peptides. Half of the culture medium was replaced with fresh IL-2-containing medium on days 3 and 7. Unless noted otherwise, every peptide stimulation condition was grown in triplicate wells. PBMC were separated from whole blood using Ficoll-Paque Plus gradient centrifugation and were then either cryopreserved at -140C or used fresh. The spike proteins of SARS-CoV-2 and of the common cold coronaviruses HCoV-NL63, HCoV-OC43 and HCoV-229E were spanned by overlapping peptide pools. The QIAamp micro DNA kit was used to extract genomic DNA from the cultured CD4+ T cells.

This material consisted of CD4+ T cells from PBMCs cultured with HCoV-NL63 spike peptides, taken before COVID-19 vaccination. The cell subset or site label, read with the paper, signifies: HCoV-NL63 spike overlapping peptide pool stimulation. The clonotype originates from a human donor who received a COVID-19 vaccine. This chain joins TRBV6-6 to TRBJ1-5; the D gene is unclear. The CDR3 region reads CASGSGNQPQHF. The nucleotides are TGTGCCAGCGGGAGTGGCAATCAGCCCCAGCATTTT.